This is a list of T cell receptor beta chains from one sample in a study of CD8+ T cells in alopecia areata. This table comes from immunoSEQ multiplex PCR, and its TCRdb copy is limited to in-frame clones, with some not included. The sample holds about 120,000 clones, 53% seen once. Sequences were derived from CD4+ T cells sorted from blood, sampled at week 4, from a patient treated with tofacitinib. The receptor source for this set is a human donor with alopecia areata. Both conserved end residues are part of each CDR3. Fields, in order: J gene, D gene, V gene, clone size, CDR3 DNA, CDR3 protein. D genes are given only for firm matches. The listing skips clone size in some rows; elsewhere it reads once, few, many or a size class.

TRBJ2-1 NA TRBV29-1 NA TGCAGCGTTGGAGGAGGGCTCAATGAGCAGTTCTTC CSVGGGLNEQFF
TRBJ2-5 NA TRBV29-1 NA TGCAGCGTAAAAGGGCGGATCCAAGAGACCCAGTACTTC CSVKGRIQETQYF
TRBJ2-7 NA TRBV30 NA TGTGCCTCGAAACCGGGACACGGACGGCAGTACTTC CASKPGHGRQYF
TRBJ2-2 TRBD2 TRBV30 NA TGTGCCTGGAGTGCATTAGCGGGAGGAACCACCGGGGAGCTGTTTTTT CAWSALAGGTTGELFF
TRBJ2-7 NA TRBV29-1 NA TGCAGCGTTGAATGGGTACTAGGCGGCGAGCAGTACTTC CSVEWVLGGEQYF
TRBJ1-5 TRBD1 TRBV7-8 NA TGTGCCAGCAGCTCCAGAGACAGGGCGGGTCAGCCCCAGCATTTT CASSSRDRAGQPQHF
TRBJ1-3 NA TRBV25-1 few TGTGCCAGCAGTGAAGTGGGGGCTGGAAACACCATATATTTT CASSEVGAGNTIYF
TRBJ1-2 NA TRBV7-9 once TGTGCCAGCAGCCTAAGGGAGAGTGGCTACACCTTC CASSLRESGYTF
TRBJ2-1 NA TRBV5-4 few TGTGCCAGCCACGCCCAGGGCCCATACAATGAGCAGTTCTTC CASHAQGPYNEQFF
TRBJ2-7 NA TRBV29-1 NA TGCAGCGTTCAGGGGGGCACCTACGAGCAGTACTTC CSVQGGTYEQYF
TRBJ2-7 TRBD2 TRBV2 NA TGTGCCACCAAGAAGGGACTAGCGGCTTCCTACGAGCAGTACTTC CATKKGLAASYEQYF
TRBJ2-1 NA TRBV29-1 few TGCAGCGTTGAATCGGTTGTGTCAGAGCAGTTCTTC CSVESVVSEQFF
TRBJ2-5 NA TRBV10-3 NA TGTGCCATCAAACAACAGGGCTTGGGACAAGAGACCCAGTACTTC CAIKQQGLGQETQYF